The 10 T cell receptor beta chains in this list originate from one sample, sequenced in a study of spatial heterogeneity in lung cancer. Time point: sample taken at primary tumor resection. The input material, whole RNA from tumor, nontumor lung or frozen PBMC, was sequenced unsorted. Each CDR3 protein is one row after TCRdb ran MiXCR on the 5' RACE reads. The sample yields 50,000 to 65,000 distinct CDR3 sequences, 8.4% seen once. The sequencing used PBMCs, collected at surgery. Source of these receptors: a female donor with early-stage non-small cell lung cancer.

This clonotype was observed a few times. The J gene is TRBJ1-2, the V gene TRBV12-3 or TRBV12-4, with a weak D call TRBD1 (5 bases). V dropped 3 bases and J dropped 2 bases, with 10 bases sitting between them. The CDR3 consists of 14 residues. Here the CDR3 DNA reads TGTGCCAGCAGTTTGGGGGTTTCGAACTATGGCTACACCTTC. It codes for CASSLGVSNYGYTF.

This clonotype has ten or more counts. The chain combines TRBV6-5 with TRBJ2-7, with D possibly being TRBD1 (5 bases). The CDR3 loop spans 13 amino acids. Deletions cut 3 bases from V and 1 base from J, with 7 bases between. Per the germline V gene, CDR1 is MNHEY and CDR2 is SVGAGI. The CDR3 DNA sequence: TGTGCCAGCAGTTATCCAGGGTCCTACGAGCAGTACTTC. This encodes CASSYPGSYEQYF.

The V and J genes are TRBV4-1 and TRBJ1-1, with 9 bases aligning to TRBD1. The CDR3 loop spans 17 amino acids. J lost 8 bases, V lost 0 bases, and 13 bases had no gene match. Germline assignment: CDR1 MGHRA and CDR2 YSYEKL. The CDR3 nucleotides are TGCGCCAGCAGCCAAGACCCGGTGGGGACAGGGCTAAGAGAAGCTTTCTTT. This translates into CASSQDPVGTGLREAFF.

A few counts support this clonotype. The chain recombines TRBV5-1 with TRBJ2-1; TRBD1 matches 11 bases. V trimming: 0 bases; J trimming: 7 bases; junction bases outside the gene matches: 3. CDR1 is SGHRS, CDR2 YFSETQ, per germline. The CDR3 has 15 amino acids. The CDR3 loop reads CASSLGTGGPNEQFF. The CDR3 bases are TGCGCCAGCAGCTTGGGGACAGGGGGCCCTAATGAGCAGTTCTTC.

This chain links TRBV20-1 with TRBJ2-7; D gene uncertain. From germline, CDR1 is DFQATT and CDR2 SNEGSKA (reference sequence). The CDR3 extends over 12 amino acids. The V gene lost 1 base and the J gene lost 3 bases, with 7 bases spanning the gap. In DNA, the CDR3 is TGCAGTGCTAGAGTACACAACTACGAGCAGTACTTC. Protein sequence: CSARVHNYEQYF.

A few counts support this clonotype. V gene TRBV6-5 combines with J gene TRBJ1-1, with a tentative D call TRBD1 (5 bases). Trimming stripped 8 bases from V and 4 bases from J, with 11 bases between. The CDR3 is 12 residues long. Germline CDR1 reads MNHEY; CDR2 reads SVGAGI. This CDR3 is CASRGVATEAFF. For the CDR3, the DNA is TGTGCCAGCCGGGGGGTCGCCACTGAAGCTTTCTTT.

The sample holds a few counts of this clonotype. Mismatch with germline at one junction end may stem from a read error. The CDR3 reads CASSGWTANSPLHF. The CDR3 DNA follows: TGTGCCAGCAGCGGATGGACAGCCAATTCACCGCTCCACTTT. The rearrangement links TRBV5-4 to TRBJ1-6, with D tentatively TRBD1 (6 bases). CDR1 is SGHNT and CDR2 is YYREEE in the germline V gene (reference sequence). This CDR3 spans 14 amino acids.

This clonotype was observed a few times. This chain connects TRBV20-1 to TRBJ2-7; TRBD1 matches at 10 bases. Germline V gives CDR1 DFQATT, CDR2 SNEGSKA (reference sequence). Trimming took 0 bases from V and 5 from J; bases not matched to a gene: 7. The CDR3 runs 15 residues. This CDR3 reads CSARESGTGANEQYV. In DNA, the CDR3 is TGCAGTGCTAGAGAGTCCGGGACAGGGGCAAACGAGCAGTACGTC.

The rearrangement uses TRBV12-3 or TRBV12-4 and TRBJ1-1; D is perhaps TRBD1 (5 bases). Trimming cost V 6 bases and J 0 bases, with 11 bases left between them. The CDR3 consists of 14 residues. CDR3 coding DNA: TGTGCCAGCAGCCAAGGGGCTATGAACACTGAAGCTTTCTTT. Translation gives CASSQGAMNTEAFF.

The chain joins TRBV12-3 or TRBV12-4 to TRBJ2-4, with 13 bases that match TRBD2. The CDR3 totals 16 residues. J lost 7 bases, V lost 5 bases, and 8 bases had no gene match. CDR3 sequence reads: CASSPRLAGGENIQYF. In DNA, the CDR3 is TGTGCCAGCAGTCCCCGACTAGCGGGGGGTGAGAACATTCAGTACTTC.